A selection of T cell receptor beta chains follows, all from one sample in a study of a mutant IDH1 vaccine in newly diagnosed glioma. Their target antigens are unknown. The assay was immunoSEQ multiplex PCR, and TCRdb's table has in-frame clones only and misses some. This table has about 36,000 clones, roughly four fifths appearing once. The source was PBMCs, collected from a glioma patient whose treatment included an IDH1 peptide vaccine. These receptors all come from a man in his forties with glioma. The CDR3 runs from the conserved cysteine through the conserved F or W. D genes are given only for firm matches.

TRBD1	TRBV29-1	TRBJ1-2	CSVQQGRLGYGYIF
NA	TRBV15	TRBJ2-5	CATSRVARKETQYF
NA	TRBV4-2	TRBJ1-1	CASSQAGSEAFF
NA	TRBV15	TRBJ2-3	CATSRGTRTDTQYF
NA	TRBV19	TRBJ2-2	CASSRGTGELFF
NA	TRBV27	TRBJ1-2	CASSLRQNYGYTF
NA	TRBV10-3	TRBJ1-2	CAISVIKAGDGYTF
NA	TRBV6-6	TRBJ1-2	CASHGGGRSNYGYTF
NA	TRBV7-9	TRBJ2-1	CASSPRVNEQFF
TRBD1	TRBV5-3	TRBJ1-1	CARSITGTGGNEAFF
TRBD2	TRBV9	TRBJ2-3	CASSVGASGRAGTDTQYF
TRBD1	TRBV5-5	TRBJ1-2	CASSFFGQGGNYGYTF
NA	TRBV6-5	TRBJ1-1	CASSYGAGSMNTEAFF
NA	TRBV7-2	TRBJ1-1	CASSLSINLRPRTEAFF
NA	TRBV29-1	TRBJ2-7	CSVGSGNEQYF
TRBD2	TRBV19	TRBJ2-1	CASGPTSVAYNEQFF
TRBD2	TRBV5-1	TRBJ2-5	CASSPSRGLAVQETQYF
TRBD1	TRBV25-1	TRBJ1-1	CASSELGGLDPEAFF
NA	TRBV6-1	TRBJ1-5	CASSEIWGSNQPQHF
TRBD1	TRBV2	TRBJ2-2	CASRGDRPRGELFF
TRBD2	TRBV7-6	TRBJ2-1	CASSPRLAGPTSYNEQFF
NA	TRBV9	TRBJ2-7	CASSVGDGDVYEQYF